This T cell receptor beta chain was identified during a study of breast tumors, draining lymph nodes, adjacent tissues. The ends lost 7 bases at V and 6 bases at J; junction bases unmatched: 1. This CDR3 is 11 amino acids long. The germline CDR1 and CDR2 sequences are SQVTM and ANQGSEA. Using its own MiXCR run on the multiplex PCR reads, TCRdb lists one record per CDR3 protein. This table has approximately 10,000 distinct CDR3 sequences, 53% appearing once. Study outcomes and limitations: Tumor and nontumor repertoires were significantly more similar in luminal-like than in basal-like breast cancer. Most tumor T cells seemingly derive from lymph node, then expand in tumor. Compared with lymph nodes, tumors were less diverse; compared with nontumor tissue, more. That most tumor T cells come from lymph nodes remained unproven.

Points on this clonotype: The antigen remains unidentified.

V usage is TRBV29-1 and J usage is TRBJ2-7; 12 bases map to TRBD1. The sequencing sample was made of breast tumor tissue. This clonotype was sampled from a female donor with breast cancer. Some clones in this sample may be carry-over from other donors' samples. The CDR3 DNA sequence: TGCAGCGGGGGACAGGGGGCCGAGCAGTACTTC. It codes for CSGGQGAEQYF.